The 19 T cell receptor beta chains below all came from one sample that was sequenced in a study of T-cell reconstitution after alpha-beta-depleted transplantation in children. Using unique molecular identifiers, the investigators prepared the TCRbeta library. TCRdb recomputed calls from the PCR reads with MiXCR, one row per CDR3 protein. The table shows 600,000 or so distinct CDR3 sequences, with 23% occurring only once. The material was PBMCs, mostly from graft donor cells, obtained 360 days after TCRalphabeta/CD19-depleted stem cell transplant. All receptors derive from a boy under two years old who had a stem cell transplant for acute myeloid leukemia, so the T cells may come from the graft donor.

This clonotype was detected many times. The chain joins TRBV29-1 to TRBJ1-5; 9 bases are a match to TRBD1. The CDR3 is 13 amino acids. Germline V gene lookup returns CDR1 SQVTM and CDR2 ANQGSEA. The ends lost 7 bases at V and 6 bases at J; junction bases unmatched: 7. The CDR3 here is CSAKGTGSQPQHF. CDR3 bases: TGCAGCGCCAAAGGGACAGGGAGTCAGCCCCAGCATTTT.

The table lists this clonotype with a few counts. V is TRBV12-3 or TRBV12-4 and J is TRBJ2-2; tentatively, D is TRBD1 (6 bases). The germline V and J ends were trimmed by 4 bases and 5 bases, with 11 bases remaining between them. The CDR3 covers 14 residues. CDR3 region: CASSYPGQTGELFF. CDR3 nucleotide sequence: TGTGCCAGCAGTTACCCCGGACAGACCGGGGAGCTGTTTTTT.

This clonotype has ten or more counts. CDR3 protein: CASRSTGKTDTQYF. DNA of the CDR3: TGTGCCAGCAGGTCGACAGGGAAAACAGATACGCAGTATTTT. The J gene is TRBJ2-3, the V gene TRBV12-3 or TRBV12-4; TRBD1 aligns across 7 bases. J lost 3 bases, V lost 6 bases, and 6 bases had no gene match. This CDR3 comprises 14 residues.

The chain combines TRBV20-1 with TRBJ2-1; the D gene is possibly TRBD1 (5 bases). Deletions cut 5 bases from V and 0 bases from J, with 20 bases between. The CDR3 extends over 17 amino acids. Per the germline V gene, CDR1 is DFQATT and CDR2 is SNEGSKA (reference sequence). The CDR3 protein is CSADGKQADRSYNEQFF. CDR3 nucleotide sequence: TGCAGTGCTGACGGCAAACAGGCGGATCGCTCCTACAATGAGCAGTTCTTC.

There are a few counts of this clonotype. The rearrangement uses TRBV20-1 and TRBJ1-5, with D possibly TRBD1 on 5 matching bases. V gave up 1 base and J gave up 6 bases, with 10 bases separating them. CDR1 and CDR2 from the germline V gene are DFQATT and SNEGSKA (reference sequence). The CDR3 is made up of 13 amino acids. CDR3 nucleotide sequence: TGCAGTGCTAGAGGGGGCGGCGGTCAGCCCCAGCATTTT. Its protein is CSARGGGGQPQHF.

This clonotype was counted only a few times. This chain's CDR3 is CASKRQANTEAFF. The CDR3 DNA follows: TGTGCCAGCAAAAGGCAGGCGAACACTGAAGCTTTCTTT. The chain employs TRBV6-1 and TRBJ1-1; D not certain. The CDR3 has 13 amino acids. Germline values: CDR1 MNHNS, CDR2 SASEGT. V lost 7 bases and J lost 1, with 10 bases in between.

In its sample, this clonotype was seen many times. CDR3 DNA sequence: TGCAGCGTGCACAGGGAGACCACCGTC. This encodes CSVHRETTV. The rearrangement links TRBV29-1 to TRBJ2-7; D might be TRBD1 (6 bases). CDR1 SQVTM and CDR2 ANQGSEA come from the germline V gene. The CDR3 runs 9 residues.

The gene calls are TRBV15 and TRBJ2-7; a weak D match, TRBD1 (6 bases). V was cut by 0 bases and J by 1 base, with 7 bases left in between. The CDR3 is 14 residues long. The germline CDR1 and CDR2 sequences are LNHNV and YYDKDF (reference sequence). The CDR3 bases are TGTGCCACCAGCAGAGACCAGGGGTCCTACGAGCAGTACTTC. Its protein product is CATSRDQGSYEQYF.

Remarks on this clonotype: A much larger clone sits a single nucleotide away, making a read error possible. The chain joins TRBV19 to TRBJ2-2; no firm D call. The CDR3 consists of 14 residues. Trimming pared 6 bases from V and 12 bases from J, leaving 20 bases between. The germline V gene encodes CDR1 LNHDA and CDR2 SQIVND (reference sequence). This CDR3 reads CASSPRPLALKLFF. In DNA, the CDR3 is TGTGCCAGTAGCCCTCGGCCGCTCGCCCTGAAGCTGTTTTTT.

The CDR3 protein is CASSPPLANYEQYF. The DNA for the CDR3 is TGTGCCAGCTCACCACCTTTAGCGAACTACGAGCAGTACTTC. The chain employs TRBV18 and TRBJ2-7, with a weak D call TRBD2 (5 bases). The V gene lost 0 bases and the J gene lost 3 bases, with 9 bases spanning the gap. CDR3 length: 14 amino acids. Germline V lookup: CDR1 KGHSH, CDR2 LQKENI.

This clonotype was detected a few times. The chain joins TRBV20-1 to TRBJ2-1; D not resolved. Looked up from germline, CDR1 is DFQATT and CDR2 is SNEGSKA (reference sequence). V lost 0 bases and J 13 bases, leaving 10 bases between the germline ends. The CDR3 loop spans 11 amino acids. In nucleotides, the CDR3 is TGCAGTGCTAGAGATACTGGTGAACAGTTCTTC. Its translation is CSARDTGEQFF.

This clonotype was seen many times. This chain links TRBV5-6 with TRBJ2-2; 10 bases fit TRBD1. This CDR3 comprises 16 residues. V lost 4 bases, J lost 5 bases, and 8 bases stayed unmatched. The germline CDR1 and CDR2 sequences are SGHDT and YYEEEE. This chain's CDR3 is CASSSRDRGKTGELFF. The CDR3 region has the DNA TGTGCCAGCAGCAGCCGGGACAGGGGAAAGACCGGGGAGCTGTTTTTT.

This sequence joins TRBV13 and TRBJ2-1; no clear D gene. CDR3 length: 13 amino acids. Germline values: CDR1 PRHDT, CDR2 FYEKMQ (reference sequence). Trimming took off 4 bases at V and 7 bases at J, with 11 bases between the two ends. CDR3 region: CASSSPLLNEQFF. The CDR3 region has the DNA TGTGCCAGCAGCTCACCACTATTAAATGAGCAGTTCTTC.

The gene calls are TRBV12-3 or TRBV12-4 and TRBJ2-7, with 10 bases matching TRBD1. Losses at the gene ends were 6 bases for V and 5 bases for J; bases not matched to a gene: 10. The CDR3 sequence is 15 residues long. The CDR3 sequence: CASSIATGGINEQYF. The CDR3 DNA sequence: TGTGCCAGCAGCATTGCGACAGGGGGCATCAACGAGCAGTACTTC.

This clonotype was recorded many times. This chain links TRBV7-2 with TRBJ2-5; 10 bases line up with TRBD2. This CDR3 has 16 amino acids. The J segment lost 0 bases and the V segment lost 1 base, leaving 2 bases of the junction unmatched. Germline V gene sequence: CDR1 SGHTA, CDR2 FQGNSA. CDR3 DNA: TGTGCCAGCAGCTTAGGCCTAGCGGGGGACCAAGAGACCCAGTACTTC. Amino acid sequence: CASSLGLAGDQETQYF.

This chain links TRBV6-1 with TRBJ1-5; D call uncertain. The CDR3 covers 15 residues. The germline V gene has CDR1 MNHNS and CDR2 SASEGT. V lost 4 bases to trimming and J lost 0 bases, with 10 bases between them. CDR3 amino acids: CASSVRLPSNQPQHF. CDR3 nucleotide sequence: TGTGCCAGCAGTGTTCGACTCCCTAGCAATCAGCCCCAGCATTTT.

This clonotype has ten or more counts. The chain combines TRBV5-8 with TRBJ2-7, with D possibly matching TRBD1 (5 bases). CDR3 length: 13 amino acids. The V gene lost 1 base and the J gene lost 4 bases, with 9 bases spanning the gap. Per germline, CDR1 SGHTS and CDR2 YDEGEE. In DNA form, the CDR3 reads TGTGCCAGCAGCTTGAGGACAAGATACGAGCAGTACGTC. It yields the protein CASSLRTRYEQYV.

The CDR3 reads CASSLDRGSVATQYF. Here the CDR3 DNA reads TGCGCCAGCAGCTTGGACAGGGGGTCGGTAGCTACGCAGTATTTT. The genes are TRBV5-1 and TRBJ2-3, with 8 bases aligning to TRBD1. Germline CDR1 is SGHRS and CDR2 is YFSETQ. The CDR3 contains 15 residues. V was pared by 0 bases and J by 8 bases, with 8 bases of the junction left unmatched.

The chain employs TRBV15 and TRBJ2-1; no definite D call. The length of the CDR3 is 12 residues. Germline CDR1 and CDR2: LNHNV and YYDKDF (reference sequence). Trimming removed 9 bases at V and 7 bases at J, with 13 bases between. The CDR3 region is CATEDDPNEQFF. As DNA, the CDR3 is TGTGCCACAGAGGACGACCCTAATGAGCAGTTCTTC.